The sequence of this T cell receptor (beta chain) was determined in a study of T-cell reconstitution after alpha-beta-depleted transplantation in children. Regarding the study as a whole: One year after transplant, T-cell counts and diversity came mostly from newly produced T cells.

During its preparation, the TCRbeta library received unique molecular identifiers. Each CDR3 protein is one row after TCRdb ran MiXCR on the PCR reads. Among a few hundred thousand distinct CDR3 sequences listed, roughly a tenth were seen once. This clonotype has a handful of counts. Its specificity is unknown. Trimming took 3 bases from V and 8 from J; bases not matched to a gene: 4. In germline, CDR1 is ENHRY, CDR2 SYGVKD. The CDR3 runs 14 residues. The clonotype originates from a boy younger than two with acute myeloid leukemia, due to receive a stem cell transplant. V is TRBV10-3 and J is TRBJ1-6; TRBD1 aligns across 7 bases. Sequenced here: PBMCs, sampled before TCRalphabeta/CD19-depleted stem cell transplant. Written as DNA, the CDR3 is TGTGCCATCAGTGAAAAACAGGGGTATTCACCCCTCCACTTT. Translation gives CAISEKQGYSPLHF.